This TCR beta chain was documented in a study of blood T cell repertoires in COVID-19. Profiling relied on immunoSEQ multiplex PCR, and the TCRdb table lists in-frame clones only, not all of them. The sample lists roughly 300,000 clones; 83% were seen once. The source material was peripheral blood. The clonotype was recovered from a woman aged 45-65 years who had recovered from COVID-19.

The CDR3 DNA sequence: TGTGCCAGTACCTCCGGGACAGGGACCCTCGGCTATGGCTACACCTTC. The encoded protein is CASTSGTGTLGYGYTF. V gene TRBV19 combines with J gene TRBJ1-2, with 9 positions matching TRBD1. V was pared by 7 bases and J by 4 bases, with 13 bases of the junction left unmatched. Germline V gene data show CDR1 as LNHDA and CDR2 as SQIVND (reference sequence). The CDR3 is made up of 16 amino acids.